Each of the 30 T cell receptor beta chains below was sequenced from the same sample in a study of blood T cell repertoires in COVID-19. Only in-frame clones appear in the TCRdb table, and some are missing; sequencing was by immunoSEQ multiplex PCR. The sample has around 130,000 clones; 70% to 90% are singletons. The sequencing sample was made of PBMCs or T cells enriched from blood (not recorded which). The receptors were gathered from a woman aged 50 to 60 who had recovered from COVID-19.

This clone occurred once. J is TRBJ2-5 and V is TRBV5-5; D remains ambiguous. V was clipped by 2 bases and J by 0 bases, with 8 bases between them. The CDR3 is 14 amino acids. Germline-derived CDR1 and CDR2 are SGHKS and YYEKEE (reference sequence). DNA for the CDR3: TGTGCCAGCAGCTTATCAGGCAACCAAGAGACCCAGTACTTC. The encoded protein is CASSLSGNQETQYF.

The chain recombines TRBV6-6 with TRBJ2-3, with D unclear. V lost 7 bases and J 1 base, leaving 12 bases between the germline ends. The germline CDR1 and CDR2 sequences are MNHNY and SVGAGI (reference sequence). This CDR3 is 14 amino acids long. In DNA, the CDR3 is TGTGCCAGCACTATCACCCAGGGCACAGATACGCAGTATTTT. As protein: CASTITQGTDTQYF.

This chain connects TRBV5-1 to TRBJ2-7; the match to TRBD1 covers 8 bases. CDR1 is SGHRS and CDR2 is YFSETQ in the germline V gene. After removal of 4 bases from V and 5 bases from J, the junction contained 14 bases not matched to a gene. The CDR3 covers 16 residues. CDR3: CASSPSGQGTYNEQYF. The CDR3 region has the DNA TGCGCCAGCAGCCCATCCGGACAGGGAACGTACAACGAGCAGTACTTC.

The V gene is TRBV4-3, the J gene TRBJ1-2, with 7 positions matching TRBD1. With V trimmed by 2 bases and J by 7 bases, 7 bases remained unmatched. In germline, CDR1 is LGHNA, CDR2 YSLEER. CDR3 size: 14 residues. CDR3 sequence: CASSQRTGAGGYTF. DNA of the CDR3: TGCGCCAGCAGCCAAAGAACAGGGGCTGGTGGCTACACCTTC.

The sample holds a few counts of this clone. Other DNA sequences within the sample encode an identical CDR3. CDR3 sequence reads: CASSVAGGAWETQYF. For the CDR3, the DNA is TGTGCCAGCAGCGTAGCGGGGGGGGCCTGGGAGACCCAGTACTTC. The chain is built from TRBV9 and TRBJ2-5, with TRBD2 identical over 8 bases. With V trimmed by 0 bases and J by 5 bases, 6 bases remained unmatched. Germline V CDR1 and CDR2: SGDLS, YYNGEE. The CDR3 consists of 15 residues.

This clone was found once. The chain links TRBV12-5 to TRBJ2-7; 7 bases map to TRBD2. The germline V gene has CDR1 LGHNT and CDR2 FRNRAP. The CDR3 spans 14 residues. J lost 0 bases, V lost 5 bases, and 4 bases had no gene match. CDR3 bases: TGTGCTAGTGGTATGTGGGGGGGCTCCTACGAGCAGTACTTC. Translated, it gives CASGMWGGSYEQYF.

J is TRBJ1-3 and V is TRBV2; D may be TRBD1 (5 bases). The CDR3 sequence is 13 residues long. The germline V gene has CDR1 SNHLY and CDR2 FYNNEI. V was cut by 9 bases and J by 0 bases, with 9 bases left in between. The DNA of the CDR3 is TGTGCCAGGGACACCTTCTCTGGAAACACCATATATTTT. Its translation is CARDTFSGNTIYF.

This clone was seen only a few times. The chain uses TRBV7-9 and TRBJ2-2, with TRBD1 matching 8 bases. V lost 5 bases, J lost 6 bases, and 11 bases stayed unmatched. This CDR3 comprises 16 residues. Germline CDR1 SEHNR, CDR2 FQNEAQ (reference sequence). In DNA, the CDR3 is TGTGCCAGCAGCCCGAGGGGGACAGGTATACCCGGGGAGCTGTTTTTT. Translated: CASSPRGTGIPGELFF.

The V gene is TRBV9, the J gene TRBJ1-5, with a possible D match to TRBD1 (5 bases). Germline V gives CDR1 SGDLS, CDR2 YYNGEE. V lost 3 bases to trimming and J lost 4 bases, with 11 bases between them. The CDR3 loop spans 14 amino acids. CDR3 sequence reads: CASSAGTQNQPQHF. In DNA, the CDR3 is TGTGCCAGCAGCGCCGGGACTCAAAATCAGCCCCAGCATTTT.

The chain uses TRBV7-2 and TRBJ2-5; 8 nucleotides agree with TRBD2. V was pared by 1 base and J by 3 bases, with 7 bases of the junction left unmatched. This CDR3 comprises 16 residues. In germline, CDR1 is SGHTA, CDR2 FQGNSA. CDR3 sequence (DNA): TGTGCCAGCAGCTTAGTCGGGGGACTAGGTGAAGAGACCCAGTACTTC. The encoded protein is CASSLVGGLGEETQYF.

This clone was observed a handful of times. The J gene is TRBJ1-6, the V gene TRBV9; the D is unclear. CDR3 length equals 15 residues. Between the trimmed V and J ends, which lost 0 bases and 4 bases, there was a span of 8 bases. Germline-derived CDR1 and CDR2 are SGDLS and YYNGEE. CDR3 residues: CASSVAGEYNSPLHF. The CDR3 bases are TGTGCCAGCAGCGTAGCCGGGGAATATAATTCACCCCTCCACTTT. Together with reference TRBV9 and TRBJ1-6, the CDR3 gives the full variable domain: DSGVTQTPKHLITATGQRVTLRCSPRSGDLSVYWYQQSLDQGLQFLIQYYNGEERAKGNILERFSAQQFPDLHSELNLSSLELGDSALYFCASSVAGEYNSPLHFGNGTRLTVT.

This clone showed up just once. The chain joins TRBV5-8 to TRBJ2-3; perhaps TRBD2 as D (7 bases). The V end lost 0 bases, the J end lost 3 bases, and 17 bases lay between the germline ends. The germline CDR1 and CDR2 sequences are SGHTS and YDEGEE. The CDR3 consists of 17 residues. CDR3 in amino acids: CASSLALGGLGTDTQYF. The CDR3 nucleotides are TGTGCCAGCAGCTTGGCCCTGGGGGGGCTCGGGACAGATACGCAGTATTTT.

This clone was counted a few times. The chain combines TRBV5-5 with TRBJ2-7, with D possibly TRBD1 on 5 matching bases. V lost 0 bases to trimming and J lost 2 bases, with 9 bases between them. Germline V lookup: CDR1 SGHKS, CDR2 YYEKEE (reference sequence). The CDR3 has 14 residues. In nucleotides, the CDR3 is TGTGCCAGCAGCTTGGAGGCGACAGCCTACGAGCAGTACTTC. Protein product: CASSLEATAYEQYF.

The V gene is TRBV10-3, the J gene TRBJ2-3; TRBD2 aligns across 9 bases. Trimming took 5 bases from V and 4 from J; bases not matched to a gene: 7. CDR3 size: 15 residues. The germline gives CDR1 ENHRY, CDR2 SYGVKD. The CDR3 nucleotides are TGTGCCATCAGTCCCAGCGGGGGGAGGGCAGATACGCAGTATTTT. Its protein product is CAISPSGGRADTQYF.

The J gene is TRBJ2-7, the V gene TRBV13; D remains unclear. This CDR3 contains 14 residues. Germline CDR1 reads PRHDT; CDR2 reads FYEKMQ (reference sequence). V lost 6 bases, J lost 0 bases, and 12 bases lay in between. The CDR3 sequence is CASSDSSSSYEQYF. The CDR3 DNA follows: TGTGCCAGCAGTGACTCGTCGAGCTCCTACGAGCAGTACTTC.

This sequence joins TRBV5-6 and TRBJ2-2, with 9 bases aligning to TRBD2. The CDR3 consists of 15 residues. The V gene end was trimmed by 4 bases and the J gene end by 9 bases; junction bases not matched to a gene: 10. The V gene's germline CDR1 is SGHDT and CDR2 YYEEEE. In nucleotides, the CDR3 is TGTGCCAGCAGCGAAGCGGGGGGAAATAAAAGGGAGCTGTTTTTT. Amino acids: CASSEAGGNKRELFF. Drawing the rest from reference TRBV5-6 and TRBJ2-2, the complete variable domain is DAGVTQSPTHLIKTRGQQVTLRCSPKSGHDTVSWYQQALGQGPQFIFQYYEEEERQRGNFPDRFSGHQFPNYSSELNVNALLLGDSALYLCASSEAGGNKRELFFGEGSRLTVL.

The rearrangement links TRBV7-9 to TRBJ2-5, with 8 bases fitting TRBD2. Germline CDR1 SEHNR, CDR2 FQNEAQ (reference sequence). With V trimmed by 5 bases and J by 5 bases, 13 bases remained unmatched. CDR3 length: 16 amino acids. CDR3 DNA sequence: TGTGCCAGCAGCCCGCGGGGTAGCGGGGATGGTGAGACCCAGTACTTC. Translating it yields CASSPRGSGDGETQYF.

CDR3 region: CASSLGYMDGYTF. CDR3 bases: TGCGCCAGCAGCTTGGGGTACATGGATGGCTACACCTTC. J is TRBJ1-2 and V is TRBV5-1; D gene ambiguous. Trimming pared 0 bases from V and 6 bases from J, leaving 9 bases between. Germline V gene data show CDR1 as SGHRS and CDR2 as YFSETQ. This CDR3 region has 13 residues.

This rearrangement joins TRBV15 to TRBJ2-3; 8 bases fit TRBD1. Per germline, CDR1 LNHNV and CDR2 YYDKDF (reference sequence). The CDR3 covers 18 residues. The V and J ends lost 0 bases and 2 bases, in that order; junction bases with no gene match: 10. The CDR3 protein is CATSRDGGGQGPTDTQYF. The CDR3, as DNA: TGTGCCACCAGCAGAGACGGCGGCGGACAGGGACCCACAGATACGCAGTATTTT.

In DNA form, the CDR3 reads TGCGCCAGCAGCTTGGAACAGGGGGTTTCGACAGATACGCAGTATTTT. It yields the protein CASSLEQGVSTDTQYF. This chain uses TRBV5-1 with TRBJ2-3; 8 bases are a match to TRBD1. V shed 0 bases, J shed 3 bases, and the junction held 6 bases outside the gene matches. CDR3 length: 16 amino acids. Per germline, CDR1 SGHRS and CDR2 YFSETQ. The complete variable domain, with remaining parts taken from reference TRBV5-1 and TRBJ2-3, reads KAGVTQTPRYLIKTRGQQVTLSCSPISGHRSVSWYQQTPGQGLQFLFEYFSETQRNKGNFPGRFSGRQFSNSRSEMNVSTLELGDSALYLCASSLEQGVSTDTQYFGPGTRLTVL.

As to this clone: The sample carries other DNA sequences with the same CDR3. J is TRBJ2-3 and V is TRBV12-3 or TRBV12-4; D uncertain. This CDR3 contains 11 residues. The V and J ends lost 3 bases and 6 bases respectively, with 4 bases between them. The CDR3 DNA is TGTGCCAGCAGTTTGAGGGATACGCAGTATTTT. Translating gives CASSLRDTQYF.

The CDR3: CASSEFKGAAEKLFF. In DNA, the CDR3 is TGTGCCAGCAGTGAATTCAAGGGGGCGGCTGAAAAACTGTTTTTT. V gene TRBV25-1 combines with J gene TRBJ1-4; 7 bases align to TRBD1. The CDR3 runs 15 residues. V dropped 1 base and J dropped 7; count of bases not matched to a gene: 6. Germline CDR1 MGHDK, CDR2 SYGVNS.

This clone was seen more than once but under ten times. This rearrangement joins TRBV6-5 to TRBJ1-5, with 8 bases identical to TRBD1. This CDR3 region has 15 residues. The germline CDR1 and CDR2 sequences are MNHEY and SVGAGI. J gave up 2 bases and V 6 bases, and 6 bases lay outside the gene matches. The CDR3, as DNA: TGTGCCAGCAGCACAAGGACAGGGCGCAATCAGCCCCAGCATTTT. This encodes CASSTRTGRNQPQHF.

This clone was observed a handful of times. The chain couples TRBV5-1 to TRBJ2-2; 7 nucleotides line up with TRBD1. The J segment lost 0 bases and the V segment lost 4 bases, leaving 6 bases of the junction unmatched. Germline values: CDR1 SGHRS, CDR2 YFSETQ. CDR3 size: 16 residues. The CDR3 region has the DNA TGCGCCAGCAGCATACAGGGGACCGCGAACACCGGGGAGCTGTTTTTT. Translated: CASSIQGTANTGELFF.

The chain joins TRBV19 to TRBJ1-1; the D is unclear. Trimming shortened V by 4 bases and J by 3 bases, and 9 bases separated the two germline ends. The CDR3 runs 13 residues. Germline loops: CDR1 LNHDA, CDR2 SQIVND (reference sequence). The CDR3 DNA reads TGTGCCAGTAGTAGGAGGTACTACACTGAAGCTTTCTTT. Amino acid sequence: CASSRRYYTEAFF. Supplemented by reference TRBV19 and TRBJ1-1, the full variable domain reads DGGITQSPKYLFRKEGQNVTLSCEQNLNHDAMYWYRQDPGQGLRLIYYSQIVNDFQKGDIAEGYSVSREKKESFPLTVTSAQKNPTAFYLCASSRRYYTEAFFGQGTRLTVV.

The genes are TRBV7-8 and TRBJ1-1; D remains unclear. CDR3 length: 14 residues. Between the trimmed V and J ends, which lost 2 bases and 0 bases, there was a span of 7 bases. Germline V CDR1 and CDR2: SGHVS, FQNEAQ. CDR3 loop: CASSLTGVNTEAFF. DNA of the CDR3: TGTGCCAGCAGCTTAACCGGGGTGAACACTGAAGCTTTCTTT.

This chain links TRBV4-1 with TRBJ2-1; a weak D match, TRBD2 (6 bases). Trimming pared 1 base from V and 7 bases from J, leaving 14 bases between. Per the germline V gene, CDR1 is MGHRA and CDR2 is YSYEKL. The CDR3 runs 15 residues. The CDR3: CASSQAGEVLNEQFF. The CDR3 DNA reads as TGCGCCAGCAGCCAAGCGGGGGAGGTCTTGAATGAGCAGTTCTTC.

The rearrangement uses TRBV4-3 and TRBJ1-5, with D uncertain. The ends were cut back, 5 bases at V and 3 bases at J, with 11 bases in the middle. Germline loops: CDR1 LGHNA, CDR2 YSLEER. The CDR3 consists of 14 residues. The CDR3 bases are TGCGCCAGCAGCGGGAGTTTATCCAATCAGCCCCAGCATTTT. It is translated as CASSGSLSNQPQHF.

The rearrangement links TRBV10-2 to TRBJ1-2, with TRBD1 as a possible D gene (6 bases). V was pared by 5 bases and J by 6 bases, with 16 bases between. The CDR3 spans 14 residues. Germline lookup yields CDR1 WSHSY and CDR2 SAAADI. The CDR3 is CASSPERGGNGYTF. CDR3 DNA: TGCGCCAGCAGTCCCGAAAGGGGGGGAAATGGCTACACCTTC.

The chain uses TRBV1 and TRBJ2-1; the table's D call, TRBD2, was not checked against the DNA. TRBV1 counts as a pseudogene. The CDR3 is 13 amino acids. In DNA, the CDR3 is TGCACCAGCAGCCAGGGGGGTAGCAATGAGCAGTTCTTC. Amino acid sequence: CTSSQGGSNEQFF.